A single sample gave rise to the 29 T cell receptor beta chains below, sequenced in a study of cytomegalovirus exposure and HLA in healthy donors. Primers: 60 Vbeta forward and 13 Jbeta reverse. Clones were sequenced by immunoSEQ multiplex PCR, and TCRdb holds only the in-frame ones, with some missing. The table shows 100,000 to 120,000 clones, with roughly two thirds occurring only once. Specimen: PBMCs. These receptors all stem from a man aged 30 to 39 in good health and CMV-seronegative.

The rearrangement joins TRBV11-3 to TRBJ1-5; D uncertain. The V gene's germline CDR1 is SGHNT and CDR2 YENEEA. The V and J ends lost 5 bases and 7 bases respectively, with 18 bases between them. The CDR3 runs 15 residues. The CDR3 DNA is TGTGCCAGCAGCCTGGGGAGGTCAGCCGTCCAGCCCCAGCATTTT. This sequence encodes CASSLGRSAVQPQHF.

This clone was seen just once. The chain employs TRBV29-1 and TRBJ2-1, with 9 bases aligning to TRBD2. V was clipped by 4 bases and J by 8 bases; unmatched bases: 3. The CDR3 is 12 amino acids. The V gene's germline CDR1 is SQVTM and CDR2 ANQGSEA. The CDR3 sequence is CSVGRGGDEQFF. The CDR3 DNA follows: TGCAGCGTTGGGCGGGGGGGGGATGAGCAGTTCTTC.

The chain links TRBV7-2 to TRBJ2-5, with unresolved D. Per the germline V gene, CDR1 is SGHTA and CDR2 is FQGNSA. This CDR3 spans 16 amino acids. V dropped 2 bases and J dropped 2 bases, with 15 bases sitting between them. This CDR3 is CASSLTYLRSQETQYF. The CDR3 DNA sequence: TGTGCCAGCAGCTTAACCTACCTCCGATCGCAAGAGACCCAGTACTTC. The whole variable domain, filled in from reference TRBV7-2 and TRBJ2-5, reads GAGVSQSPSNKVTEKGKDVELRCDPISGHTALYWYRQSLGQGLEFLIYFQGNSAPDKSGLPSDRFSAERTGGSVSTLTIQRTQQEDSAVYLCASSLTYLRSQETQYFGPGTRLLVL.

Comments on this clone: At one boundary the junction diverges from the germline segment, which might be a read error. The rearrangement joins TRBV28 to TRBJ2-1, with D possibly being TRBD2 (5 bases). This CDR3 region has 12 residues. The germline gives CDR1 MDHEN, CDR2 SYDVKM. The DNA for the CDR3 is TGTGCCAGCAGTTTAATGACGGGAACTTTCATCTTC. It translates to CASSLMTGTFIF.

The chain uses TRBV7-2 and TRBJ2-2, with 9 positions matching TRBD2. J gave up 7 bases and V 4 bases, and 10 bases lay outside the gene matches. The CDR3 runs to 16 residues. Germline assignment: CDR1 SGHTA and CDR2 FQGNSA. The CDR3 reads CASSSEVLAGRGELFF. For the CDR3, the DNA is TGTGCCAGCAGCTCCGAGGTACTAGCGGGCCGCGGGGAGCTGTTTTTT.

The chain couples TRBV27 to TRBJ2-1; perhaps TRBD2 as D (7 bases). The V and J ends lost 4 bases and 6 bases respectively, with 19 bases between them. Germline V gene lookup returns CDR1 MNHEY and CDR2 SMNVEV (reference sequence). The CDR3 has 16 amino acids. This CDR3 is CASSSPGAGASNEQFF. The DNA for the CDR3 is TGTGCCAGCAGTTCCCCAGGGGCGGGAGCTAGCAATGAGCAGTTCTTC.

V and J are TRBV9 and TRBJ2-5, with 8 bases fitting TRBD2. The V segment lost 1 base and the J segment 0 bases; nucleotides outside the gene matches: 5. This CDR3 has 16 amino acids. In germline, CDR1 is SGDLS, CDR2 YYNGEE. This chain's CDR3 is CASSVRGGRNQETQYF. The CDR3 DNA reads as TGTGCCAGCAGCGTAAGGGGCGGGAGGAACCAAGAGACCCAGTACTTC. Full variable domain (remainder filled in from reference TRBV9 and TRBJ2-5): DSGVTQTPKHLITATGQRVTLRCSPRSGDLSVYWYQQSLDQGLQFLIQYYNGEERAKGNILERFSAQQFPDLHSELNLSSLELGDSALYFCASSVRGGRNQETQYFGPGTRLLVL.

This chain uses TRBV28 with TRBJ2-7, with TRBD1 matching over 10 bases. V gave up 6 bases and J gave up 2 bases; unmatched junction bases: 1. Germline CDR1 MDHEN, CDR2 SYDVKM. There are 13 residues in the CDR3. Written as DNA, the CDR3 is TGTGCCAGCAGAGGACAGGGGGCCTACGAGCAGTACTTC. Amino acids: CASRGQGAYEQYF.

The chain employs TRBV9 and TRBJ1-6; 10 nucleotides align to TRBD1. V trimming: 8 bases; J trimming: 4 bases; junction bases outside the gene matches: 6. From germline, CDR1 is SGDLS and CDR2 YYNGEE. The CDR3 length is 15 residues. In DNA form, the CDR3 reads TGTGCCAGTCAACCGGGACAGGGGTATAATTCACCCCTCCACTTT. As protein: CASQPGQGYNSPLHF.

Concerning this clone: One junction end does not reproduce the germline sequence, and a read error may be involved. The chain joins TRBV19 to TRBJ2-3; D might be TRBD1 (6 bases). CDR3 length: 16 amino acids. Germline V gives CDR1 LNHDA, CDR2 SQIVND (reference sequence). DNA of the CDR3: TGTGCCAGTAGTATAGCCCCGGCCAGGGGCACCGATACGCAGTATTTT. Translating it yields CASSIAPARGTDTQYF.

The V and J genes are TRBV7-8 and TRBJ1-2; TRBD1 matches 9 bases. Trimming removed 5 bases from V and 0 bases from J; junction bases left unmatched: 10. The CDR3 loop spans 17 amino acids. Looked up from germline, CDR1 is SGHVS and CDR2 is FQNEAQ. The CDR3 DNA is TGTGCCAGCAGCCCATATATAGACAGGGGGTCTAACTATGGCTACACCTTC. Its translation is CASSPYIDRGSNYGYTF.

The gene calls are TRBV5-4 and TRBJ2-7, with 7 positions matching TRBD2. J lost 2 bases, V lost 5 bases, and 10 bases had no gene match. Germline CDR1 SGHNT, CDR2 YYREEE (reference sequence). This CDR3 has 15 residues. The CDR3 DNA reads TGTGCCAGCAGGGGAGGGATAGCGGGTGCCTACGAGCAGTACTTC. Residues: CASRGGIAGAYEQYF.

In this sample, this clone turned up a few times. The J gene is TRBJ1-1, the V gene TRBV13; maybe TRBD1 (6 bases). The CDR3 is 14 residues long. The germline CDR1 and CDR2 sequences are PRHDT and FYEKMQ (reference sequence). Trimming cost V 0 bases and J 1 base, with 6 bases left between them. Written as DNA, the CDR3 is TGTGCCAGCAGCTTAGGACAGGGGAACACTGAAGCTTTCTTT. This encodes CASSLGQGNTEAFF.

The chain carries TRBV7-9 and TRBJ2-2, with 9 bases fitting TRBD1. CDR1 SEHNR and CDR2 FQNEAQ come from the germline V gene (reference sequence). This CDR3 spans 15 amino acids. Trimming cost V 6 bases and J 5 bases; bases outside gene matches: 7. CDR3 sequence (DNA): TGTGCCAGCAGAGATTGGACAGGGGTTACCGGGGAGCTGTTTTTT. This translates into CASRDWTGVTGELFF. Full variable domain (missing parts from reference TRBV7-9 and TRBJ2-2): DTGVSQNPRHKITKRGQNVTFRCDPISEHNRLYWYRQTLGQGPEFLTYFQNEAQLEKSRLLSDRFSAERPKGSFSTLEIQRTEQGDSAMYLCASRDWTGVTGELFFGEGSRLTVL.

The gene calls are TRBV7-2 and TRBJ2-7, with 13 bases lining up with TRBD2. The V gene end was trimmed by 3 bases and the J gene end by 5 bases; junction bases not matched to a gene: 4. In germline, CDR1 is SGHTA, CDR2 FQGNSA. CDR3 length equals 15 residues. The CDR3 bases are TGTGCCAGCAGCTTTGGACTAGCGGGAGCGAACGAGCAGTACTTC. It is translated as CASSFGLAGANEQYF.

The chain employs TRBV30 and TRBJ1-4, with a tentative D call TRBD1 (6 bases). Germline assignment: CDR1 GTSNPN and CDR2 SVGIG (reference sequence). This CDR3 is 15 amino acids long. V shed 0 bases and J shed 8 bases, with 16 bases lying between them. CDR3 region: CAWSVGGVGGEKLFF. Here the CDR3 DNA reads TGTGCCTGGAGTGTAGGGGGGGTGGGTGGAGAAAAACTGTTTTTT.

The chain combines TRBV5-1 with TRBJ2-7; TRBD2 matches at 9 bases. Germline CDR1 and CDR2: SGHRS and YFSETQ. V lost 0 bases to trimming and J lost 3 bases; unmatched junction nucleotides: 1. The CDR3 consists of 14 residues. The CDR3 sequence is CASSLERGDYEQYF. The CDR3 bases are TGCGCCAGCAGCTTGGAGCGGGGGGACTACGAGCAGTACTTC.

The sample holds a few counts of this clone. In DNA form, the CDR3 reads TGTGCCAGCAGCAAAGCGCTCCCCCCCGACAGGCCCACTGAAGCTTTCTTT. It codes for CASSKALPPDRPTEAFF. The genes are TRBV21-1 and TRBJ1-1; the D call in the table, TRBD1, was not verified against the DNA. TRBV21-1 is marked as a pseudogene. This CDR3 has 17 amino acids.

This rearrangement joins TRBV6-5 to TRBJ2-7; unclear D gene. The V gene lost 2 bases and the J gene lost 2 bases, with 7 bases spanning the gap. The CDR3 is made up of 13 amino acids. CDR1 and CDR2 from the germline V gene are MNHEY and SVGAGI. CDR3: CASSYRYTYEQYF. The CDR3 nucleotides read TGTGCCAGCAGTTACCGATACACCTACGAGCAGTACTTC.

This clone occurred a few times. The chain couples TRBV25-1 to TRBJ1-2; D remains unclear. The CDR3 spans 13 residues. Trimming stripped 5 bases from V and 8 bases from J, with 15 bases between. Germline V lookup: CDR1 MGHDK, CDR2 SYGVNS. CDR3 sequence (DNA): TGTGCCAGCAGTCCGGACGCCTTAGCGGGCTACACCTTC. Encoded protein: CASSPDALAGYTF.

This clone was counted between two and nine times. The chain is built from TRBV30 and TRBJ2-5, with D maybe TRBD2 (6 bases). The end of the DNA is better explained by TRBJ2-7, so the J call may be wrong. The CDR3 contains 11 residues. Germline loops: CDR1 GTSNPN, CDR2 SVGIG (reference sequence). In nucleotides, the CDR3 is TGTGCCTGGAGCGGACTATACGAGCAGTACTTC. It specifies CAWSGLYEQYF.

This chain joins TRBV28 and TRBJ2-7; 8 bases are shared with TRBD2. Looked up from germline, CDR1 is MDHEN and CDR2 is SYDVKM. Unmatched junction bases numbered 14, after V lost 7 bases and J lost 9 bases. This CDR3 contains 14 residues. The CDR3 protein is CASTRGGLPVGQYF. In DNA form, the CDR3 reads TGTGCCAGCACCCGGGGGGGGCTTCCCGTCGGGCAGTACTTC.

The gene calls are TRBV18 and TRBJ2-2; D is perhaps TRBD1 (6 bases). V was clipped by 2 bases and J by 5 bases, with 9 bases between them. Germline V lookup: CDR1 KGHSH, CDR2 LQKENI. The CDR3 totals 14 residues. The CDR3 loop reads CASSPGGGTGELFF. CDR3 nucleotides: TGTGCCAGCTCACCAGGGGGCGGAACCGGGGAGCTGTTTTTT. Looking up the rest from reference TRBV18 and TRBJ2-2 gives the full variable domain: NAGVMQNPRHLVRRRGQEARLRCSPMKGHSHVYWYRQLPEEGLKFMVYLQKENIIDESGMPKERFSAEFPKEGPSILRIQQVVRGDSAAYFCASSPGGGTGELFFGEGSRLTVL.

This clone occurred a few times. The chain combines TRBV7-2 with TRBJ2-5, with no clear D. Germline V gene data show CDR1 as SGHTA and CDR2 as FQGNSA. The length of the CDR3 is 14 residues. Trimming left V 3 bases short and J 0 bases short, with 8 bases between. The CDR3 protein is CASSFSAHQETQYF. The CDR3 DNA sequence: TGTGCCAGCAGCTTCTCTGCGCACCAAGAGACCCAGTACTTC.

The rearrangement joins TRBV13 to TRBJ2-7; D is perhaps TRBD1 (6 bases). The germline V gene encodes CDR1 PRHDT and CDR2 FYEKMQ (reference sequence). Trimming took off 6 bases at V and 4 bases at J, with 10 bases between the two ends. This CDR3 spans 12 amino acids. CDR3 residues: CASRGTSYEQYF. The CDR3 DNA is TGTGCCAGCAGGGGGACAAGTTACGAGCAGTACTTC.

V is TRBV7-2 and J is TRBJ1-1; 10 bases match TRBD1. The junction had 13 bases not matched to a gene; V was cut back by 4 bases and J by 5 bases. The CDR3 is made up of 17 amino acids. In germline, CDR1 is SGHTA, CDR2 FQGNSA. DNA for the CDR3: TGTGCCAGCAGCTATAGGACAGGGGGGTTATCCAGAACTGAAGCTTTCTTT. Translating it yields CASSYRTGGLSRTEAFF.

CDR3 DNA sequence: TGTGCCAGCAGTTTATTGAGGGGGAGTCGGACTGAAGCTTTCTTT. It encodes CASSLLRGSRTEAFF. J is TRBJ1-1 and V is TRBV28; D might be TRBD1 (6 bases). Looked up from germline, CDR1 is MDHEN and CDR2 is SYDVKM. The CDR3 covers 15 residues. V gave up 1 base and J gave up 5 bases, with 14 bases separating them.

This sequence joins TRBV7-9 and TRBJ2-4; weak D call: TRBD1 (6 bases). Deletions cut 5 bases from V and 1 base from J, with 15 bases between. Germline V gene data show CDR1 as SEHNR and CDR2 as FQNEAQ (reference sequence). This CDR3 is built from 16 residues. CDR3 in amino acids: CASSPKTGGAKNIQYF. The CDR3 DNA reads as TGTGCCAGCAGCCCGAAGACAGGTGGGGCCAAAAACATTCAGTACTTC.

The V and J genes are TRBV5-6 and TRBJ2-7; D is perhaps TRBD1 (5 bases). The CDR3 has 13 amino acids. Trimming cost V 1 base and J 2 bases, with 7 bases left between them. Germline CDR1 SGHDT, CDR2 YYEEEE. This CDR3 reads CASSLQGPYEQYF. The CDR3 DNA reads TGTGCCAGCAGCTTGCAGGGCCCCTACGAGCAGTACTTC.